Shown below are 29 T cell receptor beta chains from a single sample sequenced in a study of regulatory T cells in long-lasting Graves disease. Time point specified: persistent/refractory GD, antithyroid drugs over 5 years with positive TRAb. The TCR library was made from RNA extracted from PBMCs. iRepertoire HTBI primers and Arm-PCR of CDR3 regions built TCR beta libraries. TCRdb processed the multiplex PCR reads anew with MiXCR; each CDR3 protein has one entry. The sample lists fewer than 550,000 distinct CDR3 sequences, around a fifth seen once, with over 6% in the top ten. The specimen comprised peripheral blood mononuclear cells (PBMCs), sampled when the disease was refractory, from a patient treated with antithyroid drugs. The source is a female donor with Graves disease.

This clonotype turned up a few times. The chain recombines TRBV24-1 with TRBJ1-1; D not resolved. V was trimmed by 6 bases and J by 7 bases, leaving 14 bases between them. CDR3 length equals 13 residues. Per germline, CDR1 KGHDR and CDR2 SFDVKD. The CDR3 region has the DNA TGTGCCACCAGTCGGAAAAAGGAAAATGAAGCTTTCTTT. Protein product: CATSRKKENEAFF.

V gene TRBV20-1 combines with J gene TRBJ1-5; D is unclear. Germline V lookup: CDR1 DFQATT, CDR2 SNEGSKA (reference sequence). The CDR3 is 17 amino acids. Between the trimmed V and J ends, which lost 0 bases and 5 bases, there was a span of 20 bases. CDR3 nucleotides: TGCAGTGCTAGAGATGGGAGTTGGACCCCGGAATATCAGCCCCAGCATTTT. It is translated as CSARDGSWTPEYQPQHF.

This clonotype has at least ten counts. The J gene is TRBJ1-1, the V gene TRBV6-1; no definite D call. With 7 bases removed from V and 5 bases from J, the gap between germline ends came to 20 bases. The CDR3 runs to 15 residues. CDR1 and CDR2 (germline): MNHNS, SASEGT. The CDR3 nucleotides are TGTGCCAGCATTCTCAAGGGCGGGGAGAGAACTGAAGCTTTCTTT. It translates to CASILKGGERTEAFF.

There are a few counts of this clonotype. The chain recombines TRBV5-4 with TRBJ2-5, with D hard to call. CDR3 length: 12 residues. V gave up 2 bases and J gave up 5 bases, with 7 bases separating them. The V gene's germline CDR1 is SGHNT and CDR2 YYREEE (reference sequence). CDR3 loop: CASSLLDETQYF. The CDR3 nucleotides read TGTGCCAGCAGCTTATTAGATGAGACCCAGTACTTC.

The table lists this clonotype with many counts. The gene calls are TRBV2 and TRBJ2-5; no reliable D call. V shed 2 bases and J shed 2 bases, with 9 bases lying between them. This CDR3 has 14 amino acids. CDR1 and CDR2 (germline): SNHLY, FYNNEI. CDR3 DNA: TGTGCCAGCAGTGAACGTCAGACTCAAGAGACCCAGTACTTC. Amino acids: CASSERQTQETQYF.

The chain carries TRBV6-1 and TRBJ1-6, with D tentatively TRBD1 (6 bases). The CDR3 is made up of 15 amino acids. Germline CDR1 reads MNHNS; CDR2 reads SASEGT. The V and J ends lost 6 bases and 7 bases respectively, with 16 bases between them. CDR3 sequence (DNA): TGTGCCAGCAGCGAACATACAGGGTGGAATTCACCCCTCCACTTT. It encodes CASSEHTGWNSPLHF.

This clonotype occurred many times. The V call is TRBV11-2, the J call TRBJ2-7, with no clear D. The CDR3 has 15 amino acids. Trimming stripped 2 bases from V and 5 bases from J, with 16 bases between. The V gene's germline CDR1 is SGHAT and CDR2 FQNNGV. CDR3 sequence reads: CASSLRYGTVHEQYF. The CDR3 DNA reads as TGTGCCAGCAGCTTAAGGTATGGTACTGTCCACGAGCAGTACTTC. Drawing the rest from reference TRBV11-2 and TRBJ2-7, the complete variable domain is EAGVAQSPRYKIIEKRQSVAFWCNPISGHATLYWYQQILGQGPKLLIQFQNNGVVDDSQLPKDRFSAERLKGVDSTLKIQPAKLEDSAVYLCASSLRYGTVHEQYFGPGTRLTVT.

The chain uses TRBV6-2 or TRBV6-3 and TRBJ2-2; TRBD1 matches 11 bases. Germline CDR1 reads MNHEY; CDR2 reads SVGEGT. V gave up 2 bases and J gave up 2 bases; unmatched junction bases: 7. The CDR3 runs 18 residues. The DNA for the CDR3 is TGTGCCAGCAGTTACGGACAGGGGGCCGGATTCAACACCGGGGAGCTGTTTTTT. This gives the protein CASSYGQGAGFNTGELFF.

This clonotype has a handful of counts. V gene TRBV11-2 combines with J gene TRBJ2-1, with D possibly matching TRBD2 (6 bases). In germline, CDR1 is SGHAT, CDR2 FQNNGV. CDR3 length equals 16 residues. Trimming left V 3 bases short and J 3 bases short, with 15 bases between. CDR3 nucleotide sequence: TGTGCCAGCAGCTTCGGGGGAACCCCCTTCTACAATGAGCAGTTCTTC. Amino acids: CASSFGGTPFYNEQFF.

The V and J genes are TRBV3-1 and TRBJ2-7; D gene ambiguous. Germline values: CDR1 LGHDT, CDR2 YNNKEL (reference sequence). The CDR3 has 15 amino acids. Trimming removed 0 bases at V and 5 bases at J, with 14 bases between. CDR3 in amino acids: CASSQDLGSRNEQYF. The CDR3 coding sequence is TGTGCCAGCAGCCAAGATTTGGGGTCTCGGAACGAGCAGTACTTC.

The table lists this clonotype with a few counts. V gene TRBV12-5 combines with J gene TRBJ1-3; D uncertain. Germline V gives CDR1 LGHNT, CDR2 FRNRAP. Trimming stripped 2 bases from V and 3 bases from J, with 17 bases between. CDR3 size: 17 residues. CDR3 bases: TGTGCTAGTGGTTTGCCCCACGGAGGGCTTCTTGGAAACACCATATATTTT. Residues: CASGLPHGGLLGNTIYF.

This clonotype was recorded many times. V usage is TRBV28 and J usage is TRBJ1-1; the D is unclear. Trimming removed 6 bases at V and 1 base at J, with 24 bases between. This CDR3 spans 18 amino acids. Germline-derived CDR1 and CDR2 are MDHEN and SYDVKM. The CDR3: CASSVWDTRDVWNTEAFF. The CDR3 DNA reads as TGTGCCAGCAGCGTGTGGGATACTAGGGATGTGTGGAACACTGAAGCTTTCTTT.

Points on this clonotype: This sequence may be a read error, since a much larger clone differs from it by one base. This chain's CDR3 is CASSYLGLDDTGELLF. CDR3 DNA: TGTGCCAGCAGTTACTTGGGACTAGACGACACCGGGGAGCTGCTTTTT. The chain uses TRBV6-5 and TRBJ2-2, with 8 bases matching TRBD2. The V gene's germline CDR1 is MNHEY and CDR2 SVGAGI. CDR3 length equals 16 residues.

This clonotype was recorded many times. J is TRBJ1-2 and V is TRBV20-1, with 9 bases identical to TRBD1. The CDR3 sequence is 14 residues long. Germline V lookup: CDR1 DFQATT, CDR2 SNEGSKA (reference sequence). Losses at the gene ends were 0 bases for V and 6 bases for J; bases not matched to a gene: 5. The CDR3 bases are TGCAGTGCTAGAGATGAGAGACAGGGGGATGGCTACACCTTC. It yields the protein CSARDERQGDGYTF.

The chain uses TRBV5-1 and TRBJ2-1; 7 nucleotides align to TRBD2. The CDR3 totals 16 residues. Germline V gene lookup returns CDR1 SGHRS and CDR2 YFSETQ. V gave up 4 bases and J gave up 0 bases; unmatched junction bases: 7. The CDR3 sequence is CASSGRLAGSYNEQFF. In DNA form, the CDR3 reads TGCGCCAGCAGCGGGCGACTAGCCGGCTCCTACAATGAGCAGTTCTTC.

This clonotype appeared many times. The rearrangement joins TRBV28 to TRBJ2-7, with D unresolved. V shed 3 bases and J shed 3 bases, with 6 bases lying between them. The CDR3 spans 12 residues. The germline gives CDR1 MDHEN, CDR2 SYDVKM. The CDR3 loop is CASSFKGYEQYF. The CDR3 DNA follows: TGTGCCAGCAGTTTCAAAGGCTACGAGCAGTACTTC.

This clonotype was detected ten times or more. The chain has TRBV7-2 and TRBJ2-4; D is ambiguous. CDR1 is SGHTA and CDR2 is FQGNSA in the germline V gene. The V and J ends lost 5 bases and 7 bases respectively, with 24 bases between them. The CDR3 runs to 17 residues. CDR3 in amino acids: CASSLKNTMGGGNIQYF. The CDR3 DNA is TGTGCCAGCAGCCTAAAAAACACCATGGGCGGCGGCAACATTCAGTACTTC.

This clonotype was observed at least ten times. The DNA of the CDR3 is TGTGCCAGCAGTTTCGGGGCCCTTCTGACCTACGAGCAGTACTTC. Its translation: CASSFGALLTYEQYF. The chain uses TRBV12-3 or TRBV12-4 and TRBJ2-7, with D possibly being TRBD1 or TRBD2 (5 bases each). With 3 bases removed from V and 2 bases from J, the gap between germline ends came to 14 bases. This CDR3 has 15 residues.

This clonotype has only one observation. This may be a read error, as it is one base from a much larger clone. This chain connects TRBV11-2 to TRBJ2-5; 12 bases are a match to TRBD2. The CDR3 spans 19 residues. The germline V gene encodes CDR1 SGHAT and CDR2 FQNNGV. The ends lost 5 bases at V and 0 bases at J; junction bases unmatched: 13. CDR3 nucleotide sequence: TGTGCCAGCAGCCTTCCTAGCGGGGGGGGGTGGCTGAACCAAGAGACCCAGTACTTC. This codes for CASSLPSGGGWLNQETQYF.

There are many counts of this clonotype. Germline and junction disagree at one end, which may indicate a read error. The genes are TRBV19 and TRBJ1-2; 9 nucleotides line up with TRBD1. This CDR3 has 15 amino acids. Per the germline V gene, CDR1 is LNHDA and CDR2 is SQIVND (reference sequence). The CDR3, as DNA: TGCGCCAGCAGCCAATCCACAGGGGGCAACTATGGCTACACCTTC. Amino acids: CASSQSTGGNYGYTF. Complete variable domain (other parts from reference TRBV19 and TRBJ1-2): DGGITQSPKYLFRKEGQNVTLSCEQNLNHDAMYWYRQDPGQGLRLIYYSQIVNDFQKGDIAEGYSVSREKKESFPLTVTSAQKNPTAFYLCASSQSTGGNYGYTFGSGTRLTVV.

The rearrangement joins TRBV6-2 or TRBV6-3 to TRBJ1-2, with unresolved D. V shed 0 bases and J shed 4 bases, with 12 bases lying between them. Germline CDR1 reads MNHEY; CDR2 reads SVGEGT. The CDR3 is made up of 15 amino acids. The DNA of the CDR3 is TGTGCCAGCAGTTACTCGATATTGGAGGGCTATGGCTACACCTTC. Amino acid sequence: CASSYSILEGYGYTF.

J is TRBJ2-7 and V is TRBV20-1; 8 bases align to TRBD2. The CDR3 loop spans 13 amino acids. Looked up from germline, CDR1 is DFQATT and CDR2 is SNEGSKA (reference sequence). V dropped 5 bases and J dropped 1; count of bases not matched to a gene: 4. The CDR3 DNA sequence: TGCAGTGCTGAGACTAGCGAGTCCTACGAGCAGTACTTC. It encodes CSAETSESYEQYF.

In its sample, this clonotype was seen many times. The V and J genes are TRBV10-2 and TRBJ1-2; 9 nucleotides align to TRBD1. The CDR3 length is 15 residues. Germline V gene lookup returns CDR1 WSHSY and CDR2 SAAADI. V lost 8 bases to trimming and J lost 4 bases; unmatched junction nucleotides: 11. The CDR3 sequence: CASGQTGGVGYGYTF. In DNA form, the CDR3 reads TGCGCCAGCGGTCAAACAGGGGGCGTAGGCTATGGCTACACCTTC.

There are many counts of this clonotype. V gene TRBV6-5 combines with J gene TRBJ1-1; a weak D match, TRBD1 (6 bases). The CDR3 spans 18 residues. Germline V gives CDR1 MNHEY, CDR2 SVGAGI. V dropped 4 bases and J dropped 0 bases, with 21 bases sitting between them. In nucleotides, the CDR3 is TGTGCCAGCAGTTTAACACCTCCGAGACAGGCTATGAACACTGAAGCTTTCTTT. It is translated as CASSLTPPRQAMNTEAFF.

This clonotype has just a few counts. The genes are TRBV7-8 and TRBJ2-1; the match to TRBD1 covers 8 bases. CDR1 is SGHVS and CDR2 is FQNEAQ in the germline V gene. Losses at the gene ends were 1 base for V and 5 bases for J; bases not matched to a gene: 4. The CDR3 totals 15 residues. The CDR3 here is CASSLGQGAHNEQFF. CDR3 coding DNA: TGTGCCAGCAGCTTAGGTCAGGGGGCCCACAATGAGCAGTTCTTC.

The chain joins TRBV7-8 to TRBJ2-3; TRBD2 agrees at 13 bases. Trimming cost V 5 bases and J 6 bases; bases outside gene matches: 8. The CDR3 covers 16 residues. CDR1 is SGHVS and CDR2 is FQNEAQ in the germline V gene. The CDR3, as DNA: TGTGCCAGCAGCCCATGGACTAGCGGGAGAGGGGATACGCAGTATTTT. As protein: CASSPWTSGRGDTQYF.

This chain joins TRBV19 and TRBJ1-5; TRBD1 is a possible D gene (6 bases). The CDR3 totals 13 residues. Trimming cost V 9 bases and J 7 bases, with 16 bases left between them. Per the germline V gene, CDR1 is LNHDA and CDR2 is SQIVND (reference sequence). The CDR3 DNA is TGTGCCAGCACCTACAGGGCAGGACAGCCCCAGCATTTT. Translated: CASTYRAGQPQHF.

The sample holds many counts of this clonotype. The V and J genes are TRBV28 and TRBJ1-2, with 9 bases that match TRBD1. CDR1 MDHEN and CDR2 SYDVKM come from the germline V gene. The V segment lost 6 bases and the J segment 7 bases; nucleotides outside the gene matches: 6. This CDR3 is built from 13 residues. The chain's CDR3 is CASSRDRDSGYTF. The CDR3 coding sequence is TGTGCCAGCAGCCGGGACAGGGACTCTGGCTACACCTTC.

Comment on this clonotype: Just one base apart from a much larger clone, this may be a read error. The CDR3 DNA is TGCGCCGGCAGCCCCGGACAGGGGGGTCAGCCCCAGCATTTT. It translates to CAGSPGQGGQPQHF. V and J are TRBV5-1 and TRBJ1-5, with TRBD1 matching over 10 bases. Germline V gives CDR1 SGHRS, CDR2 YFSETQ. CDR3 length: 14 residues. The whole variable domain, remainder taken from reference TRBV5-1 and TRBJ1-5, is KAGVTQTPRYLIKTRGQQVTLSCSPISGHRSVSWYQQTPGQGLQFLFEYFSETQRNKGNFPGRFSGRQFSNSRSEMNVSTLELGDSALYLCAGSPGQGGQPQHFGDGTRLSIL.